The entry that follows covers one TCR beta chain sequence. What it recognizes is unknown. PCR amplification relied on 60 Vbeta primers (plus 13 Jbeta primers). Sequenced by immunoSEQ multiplex PCR; TCRdb stores in-frame clones only, minus some. The sample yields some 130,000 clones, approximately 80% seen once. Germline V gene sequence: CDR1 GTSNPN, CDR2 SVGIG (reference sequence). The CDR3 length is 15 residues. V shed 0 bases and J 2 bases; nucleotides not matched to a gene: 2. This record belongs to a study of cytomegalovirus exposure and HLA in healthy donors. In the study overall: Out of 150 million to 200 million T cells, an earlier analysis found 117 million unique TCR beta sequences in total. Of roughly 360 genotyped donors, around 86% grouped in the Caucasian-associated ancestry cluster. Findings and limits, study-wide: In a later analysis, TCR beta V- and J-gene trimming was associated with a missense DCLRE1C variant. Later work showed greater clonal expansion in HLA-associated TCR beta chains than in equally common others.

The chain employs TRBV30 and TRBJ2-3; 10 nucleotides match TRBD2. The receptor was isolated from a woman younger than 35 in good health and CMV-seronegative. The sample taken for sequencing was PBMCs. The CDR3 DNA follows: TGTGCCTGGAGTGTACTAGCGGGGACCACAGATACGCAGTATTTT. The encoded protein is CAWSVLAGTTDTQYF.